What follows are 4 T cell receptor beta chains derived from one specimen sequenced in a study of cytomegalovirus exposure and HLA in healthy donors. The data were produced by immunoSEQ multiplex PCR, yet TCRdb's version contains in-frame clones alone and is incomplete. Of about 110,000 clones in the sample, 70% to 85% are singletons; the top ten hold approximately 2.9%. Sequenced material: PBMCs. Receptor source: a woman in her late teens or twenties in good health and CMV-seronegative.

CDR3 DNA sequence: TGTGCCAGTAGTATAGTCCAAACTGGGGCCAACGTCCTGACTTTC. The encoded protein is CASSIVQTGANVLTF. The chain combines TRBV19 with TRBJ2-6; D unresolved. Per germline, CDR1 LNHDA and CDR2 SQIVND (reference sequence). The V and J ends lost 1 base and 2 bases respectively, with 6 bases between them. The CDR3 length is 15 residues.

V is TRBV5-1 and J is TRBJ2-2, with 11 bases fitting TRBD2. With 3 bases clipped from V and 4 bases from J, the junction kept 11 bases outside the gene matches. The CDR3 runs to 18 residues. Germline assignment: CDR1 SGHRS and CDR2 YFSETQ. The CDR3 is CASSSTSGELRGTGELFF. The CDR3 nucleotides read TGCGCCAGCAGCTCGACTAGCGGGGAGCTACGGGGCACCGGGGAGCTGTTTTTT.

The gene calls are TRBV11-3 and TRBJ2-4; D is ambiguous. This CDR3 has 13 amino acids. Per the germline V gene, CDR1 is SGHNT and CDR2 is YENEEA. V was clipped by 5 bases and J by 0 bases, with 5 bases between them. The CDR3 is CASSVKAKNIQYF. The DNA for the CDR3 is TGTGCCAGCAGCGTAAAAGCCAAAAACATTCAGTACTTC.

The V and J genes are TRBV6-4 and TRBJ1-1, with D perhaps TRBD1 (6 bases). The CDR3 contains 14 residues. V was clipped by 6 bases and J by 0 bases, with 11 bases between them. The germline V gene has CDR1 MRHNA and CDR2 SNTAGT. DNA for the CDR3: TGTGCCAGCAGCAAGACAGGCATGAACACTGAAGCTTTCTTT. This translates into CASSKTGMNTEAFF.